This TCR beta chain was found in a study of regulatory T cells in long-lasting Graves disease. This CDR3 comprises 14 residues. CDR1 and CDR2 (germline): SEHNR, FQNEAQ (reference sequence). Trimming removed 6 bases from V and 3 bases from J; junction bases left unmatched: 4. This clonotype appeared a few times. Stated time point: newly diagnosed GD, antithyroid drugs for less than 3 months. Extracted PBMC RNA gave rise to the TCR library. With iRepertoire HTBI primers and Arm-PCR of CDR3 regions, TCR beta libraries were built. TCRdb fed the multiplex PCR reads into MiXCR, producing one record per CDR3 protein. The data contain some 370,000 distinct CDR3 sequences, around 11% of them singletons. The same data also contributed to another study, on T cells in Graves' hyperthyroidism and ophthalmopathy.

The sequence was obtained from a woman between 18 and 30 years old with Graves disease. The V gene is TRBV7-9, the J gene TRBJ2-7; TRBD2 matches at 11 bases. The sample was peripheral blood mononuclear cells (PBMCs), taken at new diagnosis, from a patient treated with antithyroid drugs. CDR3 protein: CASSETSGGYEQYV. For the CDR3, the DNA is TGTGCCAGCAGTGAAACTAGCGGGGGCTACGAGCAGTACGTC.